These 18 T cell receptor beta chains came from one sample sequenced in a study of graft-versus-host responses after intestinal transplantation. Profiled with immunoSEQ multiplex PCR; TCRdb holds only in-frame clones, not every one. Counted here are tens of thousands of clones, approximately 95% occurring once; the ten biggest clones make up over 4.5%. Material: PBMCs, obtained about 800 days after a first intestinal transplant, on the day of a second. The receptors here all came from a human patient who received an intestinal transplant, so some T cells may come from the graft donor.

The gene calls are TRBV19 and TRBJ1-5; no reliable D call. Germline V gene lookup returns CDR1 LNHDA and CDR2 SQIVND (reference sequence). The V and J ends lost 4 bases and 6 bases respectively, with 16 bases between them. The CDR3 sequence is 15 residues long. CDR3 residues: CASSTFLVLIQPQHF. CDR3 nucleotide sequence: TGTGCCAGTAGTACCTTCCTTGTGTTAATTCAGCCCCAGCATTTT.

V gene TRBV5-1 combines with J gene TRBJ2-7, with 13 bases that match TRBD2. The CDR3 extends over 16 amino acids. Germline trimming cut 4 bases from V and 7 bases from J; bases unmatched to any gene: 11. Germline lookup yields CDR1 SGHRS and CDR2 YFSETQ. In DNA form, the CDR3 reads TGCGCCAGCAGCCCAAGACTAGCGGGAGGCTCTTGGGAGCAGTACTTC. Translation: CASSPRLAGGSWEQYF.

The CDR3: CASSLPTGCFPSVEADHLYNEQFF. CDR3 DNA: TGTGCCAGCAGTTTGCCCACGGGTTGTTTCCCCTCGGTTGAGGCGGACCACCTTTACAATGAGCAGTTCTTC. This chain connects TRBV28 to TRBJ2-1, with unresolved D. Germline values: CDR1 MDHEN, CDR2 SYDVKM. The germline V and J ends were trimmed by 3 bases and 4 bases, with 40 bases remaining between them. The CDR3 extends over 24 amino acids.

Note on this clone: Other DNA variants within this sample encode the same CDR3. CDR3 nucleotide sequence: TGTGCCAGCTCACCTACAGGTCAAGAGACCCAGTACTTC. Its protein product is CASSPTGQETQYF. J is TRBJ2-5 and V is TRBV18, with D tentatively TRBD1 (5 bases). Germline-derived CDR1 and CDR2 are KGHSH and LQKENI. CDR3 size: 13 residues. Trimming took 3 bases from V and 2 from J, leaving 7 bases between them.

The chain uses TRBV5-4 and TRBJ1-3; D not resolved. CDR1 and CDR2 (germline): SGHNT, YYREEE (reference sequence). This CDR3 has 15 residues. V was clipped by 0 bases and J by 4 bases, with 11 bases between them. CDR3 amino acids: CASSLDSGYGNTIYF. The DNA of the CDR3 is TGTGCCAGCAGCTTGGATTCGGGCTACGGAAACACCATATATTTT. Looking up the rest from reference TRBV5-4 and TRBJ1-3 gives the full variable domain: ETGVTQSPTHLIKTRGQQVTLRCSSQSGHNTVSWYQQALGQGPQFIFQYYREEENGRGNFPPRFSGLQFPNYSSELNVNALELDDSALYLCASSLDSGYGNTIYFGEGSWLTVV.

The V and J genes are TRBV5-4 and TRBJ1-1; tentative D call: TRBD1 (6 bases). CDR1 is SGHNT, CDR2 YYREEE, per germline (reference sequence). There are 14 residues in the CDR3. Trimming stripped 4 bases from V and 1 base from J, with 11 bases between. CDR3 bases: TGTGCCAGCAGCCCCGGGGGCGAGAACACTGAAGCTTTCTTT. It codes for CASSPGGENTEAFF.

The chain links TRBV27 to TRBJ1-1; no definite D call. The V and J ends lost 1 base and 4 bases respectively, with 7 bases between them. Germline CDR1 reads MNHEY; CDR2 reads SMNVEV (reference sequence). The CDR3 runs to 13 residues. CDR3 nucleotides: TGTGCCAGCAGTTTATACTGGGGCACTGAAGCTTTCTTT. Its translation is CASSLYWGTEAFF.

The sample holds one count of this clone. J is TRBJ2-1 and V is TRBV5-1, with 11 bases aligning to TRBD2. After removal of 0 bases from V and 6 bases from J, the junction contained 11 bases not matched to a gene. The germline gives CDR1 SGHRS, CDR2 YFSETQ. The CDR3 is 18 residues long. The CDR3 spells CASSLVSLAGAGGNEQFF. CDR3 sequence (DNA): TGCGCCAGCAGCTTGGTATCACTAGCGGGGGCCGGGGGCAATGAGCAGTTCTTC.

The gene calls are TRBV5-1 and TRBJ1-4; D not certain. Germline CDR1 SGHRS, CDR2 YFSETQ. Trimming removed 8 bases at V and 6 bases at J, with 14 bases between. The CDR3 is 13 amino acids. The CDR3 sequence is CASRRVEDEKLFF. For the CDR3, the DNA is TGCGCCAGTAGACGGGTGGAGGATGAAAAACTGTTTTTT.

With respect to this clone: Germline is not matched at one junction end, which may reflect a read error. Other nucleotide sequences in the sample specify the same CDR3. V gene TRBV5-1 combines with J gene TRBJ2-3; TRBD1 matches at 8 bases. The CDR3 spans 16 residues. Germline loops: CDR1 SGHRS, CDR2 YFSETQ. CDR3 in DNA: TGCGCCAGTAGCTTCATCGCGACAGGGGTAGGAGATACGCAGTATTTT. This encodes CASSFIATGVGDTQYF.

The genes are TRBV11-2 and TRBJ2-7, with 8 nucleotides matching TRBD1. Germline lookup yields CDR1 SGHAT and CDR2 FQNNGV. The length of the CDR3 is 15 residues. The junction had 10 bases not matched to a gene; V was cut back by 4 bases and J by 5 bases. The CDR3 loop reads CASSSIFGQGNEQYF. In DNA form, the CDR3 reads TGTGCCAGCAGCTCGATTTTTGGACAGGGAAACGAGCAGTACTTC.

DNA for the CDR3: TGTGCCAGTAGTCCTAGCGGGAGGGCCTATGACGAGCAGTACTTC. This gives the protein CASSPSGRAYDEQYF. The rearrangement links TRBV19 to TRBJ2-7; 12 nucleotides align to TRBD2. CDR1 LNHDA and CDR2 SQIVND come from the germline V gene (reference sequence). The CDR3 runs 15 residues. J gave up 5 bases and V 5 bases, and 7 bases lay outside the gene matches.

The rearrangement joins TRBV6-5 to TRBJ2-1; perhaps TRBD1 as D (6 bases). Trimming left V 5 bases short and J 1 base short, with 12 bases between. This CDR3 has 15 residues. Germline CDR1 is MNHEY and CDR2 is SVGAGI. The CDR3 here is CASSPTGFSYNEQFF. The CDR3 nucleotides read TGTGCCAGCAGTCCTACAGGGTTTTCCTACAATGAGCAGTTCTTC.

The chain has TRBV9 and TRBJ2-7; 13 bases align to TRBD2. The CDR3 covers 15 residues. Germline V gene lookup returns CDR1 SGDLS and CDR2 YYNGEE. J gave up 7 bases and V 4 bases, and 8 bases lay outside the gene matches. The CDR3 nucleotides read TGTGCCAGCAGCCCCGCCGGGACTAGCGGGGAAGAGCAGTACTTC. Translation gives CASSPAGTSGEEQYF.

V and J are TRBV5-1 and TRBJ2-1; 14 nucleotides align to TRBD2. This CDR3 is built from 19 residues. V dropped 0 bases and J dropped 5; count of bases not matched to a gene: 10. CDR1 and CDR2 (germline): SGHRS, YFSETQ. Here the CDR3 reads CASSLARGLAGVDNNEQFF. In DNA form, the CDR3 reads TGCGCCAGCAGCTTGGCCAGGGGACTAGCGGGAGTGGACAACAATGAGCAGTTCTTC.

The chain carries TRBV6-5 and TRBJ1-2, with TRBD1 identical over 7 bases. Germline values: CDR1 MNHEY, CDR2 SVGAGI. The CDR3 has 12 residues. J was trimmed by 8 bases and V by 6 bases; bases with no gene match: 6. CDR3 DNA: TGTGCCAGCAGCTTAGGGGGCTCGGGCTACACCTTC. Amino acid sequence: CASSLGGSGYTF.

The gene calls are TRBV9 and TRBJ1-3; a weak D match, TRBD1 (6 bases). The V gene lost 5 bases and the J gene lost 4 bases, with 13 bases spanning the gap. This CDR3 region has 14 residues. Germline V CDR1 and CDR2: SGDLS, YYNGEE. The CDR3 coding sequence is TGTGCCAGCAGGGCGGGGGCAACGGGAAACACCATATATTTT. Amino acid sequence: CASRAGATGNTIYF. Looking up the rest from reference TRBV9 and TRBJ1-3 gives the full variable domain: DSGVTQTPKHLITATGQRVTLRCSPRSGDLSVYWYQQSLDQGLQFLIQYYNGEERAKGNILERFSAQQFPDLHSELNLSSLELGDSALYFCASRAGATGNTIYFGEGSWLTVV.

This chain links TRBV30 with TRBJ1-2; D perhaps matches TRBD1 (6 bases). Germline lookup yields CDR1 GTSNPN and CDR2 SVGIG (reference sequence). Deletions cut 2 bases from V and 0 bases from J, with 16 bases between. The CDR3 loop spans 16 amino acids. CDR3 protein: CAWSLFGTYPNYGYTF. The CDR3 DNA reads TGTGCCTGGAGTCTCTTTGGGACATATCCTAACTATGGCTACACCTTC.